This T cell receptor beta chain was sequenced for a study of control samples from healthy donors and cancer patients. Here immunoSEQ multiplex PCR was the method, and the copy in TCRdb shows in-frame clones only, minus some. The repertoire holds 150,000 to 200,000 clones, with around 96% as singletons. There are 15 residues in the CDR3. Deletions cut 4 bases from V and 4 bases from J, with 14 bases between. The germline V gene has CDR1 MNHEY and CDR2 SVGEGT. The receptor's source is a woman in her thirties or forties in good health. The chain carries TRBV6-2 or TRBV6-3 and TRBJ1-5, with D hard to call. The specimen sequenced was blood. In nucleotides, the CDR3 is TGTGCCAGCAGTTCCGACGGTTTGAAAAATCAGCCCCAGCATTTT. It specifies CASSSDGLKNQPQHF.